These T cell receptor beta chains were read from a single sample in a study of T cell responses to AZD1222 COVID-19 vaccine. Sequencing used immunoSEQ multiplex PCR; TCRdb keeps in-frame clones, though not all of them. The table has 90,000 to 120,000 clones, roughly nine tenths seen once. Source: peripheral blood, taken on day 0 of AZD1222 vaccination. These receptors were collected from an adult in good health. The CDR3 runs from the conserved cysteine through the conserved F or W. The order of the fields is D gene, clone size, V gene, J gene, CDR3 protein, CDR3 DNA. D genes are given only for firm matches. For some rows the clone size is stated as once, few or many, or as a class when expanded; others skip it.

>-|-|TRBV5-1|TRBJ2-5
CASSFGIPQETQYF
TGCGCCAGCAGCTTTGGCATACCTCAAGAGACCCAGTACTTC
>-|once|TRBV7-3|TRBJ2-6
CASSRGFSGANVLTF
TGTGCCAGCAGCCGAGGATTCTCTGGGGCCAACGTCCTGACTTTC
>-|-|TRBV5-1|TRBJ2-1
CASSLGTSGGGGDEQFF
TGCGCCAGCAGCTTGGGGACCTCAGGCGGAGGAGGGGATGAGCAGTTCTTC
>TRBD1|-|TRBV4-2|TRBJ1-4
CASSQDDRGEKLFF
TGTGCCAGCAGCCAAGACGACAGGGGTGAAAAACTGTTTTTT
>TRBD1|-|TRBV28|TRBJ2-7
CASRLTGAGYEQYF
TGTGCCAGCAGACTGACAGGGGCTGGCTACGAGCAGTACTTC
>TRBD1|-|TRBV4-2|TRBJ1-5
CASSQVRGQGQPQHF
TGTGCCAGCAGCCAAGTGAGGGGGCAGGGTCAGCCCCAGCATTTT
>-|-|TRBV7-8|TRBJ2-5
CASSPWEAQYF
TGTGCCAGCAGCCCTTGGGAGGCCCAGTACTTC
>TRBD1|few|TRBV4-2|TRBJ1-4
CASSQTSRDRGRLFF
TGTGCCAGCAGCCAAACGTCCCGGGACAGGGGGCGACTGTTTTTT
>-|-|TRBV2|TRBJ1-1
CASSTYTGFTEAFF
TGTGCCAGCAGCACTTATACAGGGTTCACTGAAGCTTTCTTT
>-|-|TRBV19|TRBJ2-7
CASSLTVLYEQYF
TGTGCCAGTAGTTTGACAGTGCTCTACGAGCAGTACTTC
>-|once|TRBV7-2|TRBJ2-5
CASSLAGSGQETQYF
TGTGCCAGCAGCTTAGCCGGTAGCGGTCAAGAGACCCAGTACTTC
>-|-|TRBV18|TRBJ1-2
CASSPPGRNYGYTF
TGTGCCAGCTCACCACCCGGTCGCAACTATGGCTACACCTTC
>TRBD2|-|TRBV25-1|TRBJ2-7
CASSESGGGLPNSYEQYF
TGTGCCAGCAGTGAATCGGGAGGGGGACTGCCAAATTCCTACGAGCAGTACTTC
>-|-|TRBV21-1|TRBJ1-2
CARTGTIYGYTF
TGTGCCAGAACCGGGACAATCTATGGCTACACCTTC
>TRBD1|-|TRBV15|TRBJ2-5
CATSRVGQGGETQYF
TGTGCCACCAGCAGAGTGGGACAGGGAGGGGAGACCCAGTACTTC
>TRBD1|-|TRBV2|TRBJ1-2
CASGFQGALGYTF
TGTGCCAGCGGCTTCCAGGGGGCGCTTGGCTACACCTTC
>-|-|TRBV28|TRBJ2-5
CASRKQGPETQYF
TGTGCCAGCAGGAAACAGGGACCGGAGACCCAGTACTTC
>-|-|TRBV7-2|TRBJ2-3
CASSLVTGDTQYF
TGTGCCAGCAGCTTAGTGACTGGAGATACGCAGTATTTT
>-|-|TRBV6-2/TRBV6-3|TRBJ2-2
CASSFGPNTGELFF
TGTGCCAGCAGTTTTGGACCGAACACCGGGGAGCTGTTTTTT
>TRBD2|-|TRBV7-3|TRBJ2-6
CASSPRTSGGVAGANVLTF
TGTGCCAGCAGCCCCCGGACTAGCGGGGGGGTGGCTGGGGCCAACGTCCTGACTTTC
>-|-|TRBV28|TRBJ2-2
CASSPQEVSTGELFF
TGTGCCAGCAGTCCCCAGGAGGTCAGCACCGGGGAGCTGTTTTTT
>TRBD1|few|TRBV30|TRBJ1-2
CAWNRGSYGYTF
TGTGCCTGGAACAGGGGGTCATATGGCTACACCTTC
>TRBD1|-|TRBV4-1|TRBJ2-1
CASSQDHRGHNEQFF
TGCGCCAGCAGCCAAGATCACAGGGGGCATAATGAGCAGTTCTTC
>TRBD2|-|TRBV28|TRBJ2-1
CASSPLSGTHHEQFF
TGTGCCAGCAGCCCCCTGAGCGGGACCCACCATGAGCAGTTCTTC
>TRBD2|few|TRBV14|TRBJ2-7
CASLTSGRGPYEQYF
TGTGCCAGCCTGACTAGCGGGAGGGGACCCTACGAGCAGTACTTC
>-|-|TRBV27|TRBJ2-5
CASSQRDLETQYF
TGTGCCAGCAGTCAAAGGGATTTAGAGACCCAGTACTTC
>-|-|TRBV28|TRBJ1-2
CASRTGSYYGYTF
TGTGCCAGCAGGACGGGATCTTACTATGGCTACACCTTC
>-|-|TRBV6-5|TRBJ1-4
CASSYNGGTNEKLFF
TGTGCCAGCAGTTATAACGGGGGAACTAATGAAAAACTGTTTTTT
>TRBD1|-|TRBV9|TRBJ1-4
CASSGEGAKNEKLFF
TGTGCCAGCAGCGGGGAGGGGGCAAAGAATGAAAAACTGTTTTTT
>TRBD1|-|TRBV6-5|TRBJ1-4
CASSSRTGWEKLFF
TGTGCCAGCAGTTCCCGGACAGGGTGGGAAAAACTGTTTTTT